The clone carrying this T cell receptor beta chain was seen a few times. What it recognizes is unknown. The germline CDR1 and CDR2 sequences are DFQATT and SNEGSKA (reference sequence). V dropped 2 bases and J dropped 1; count of bases not matched to a gene: 6. The CDR3 is 16 amino acids. This record comes from a study of vaccination and CD4 T cells after COVID-19. Looking at the study overall: There were six male and four female convalescents, and two of them were Hispanic.

Sample treatment: roughly 10-day PBMC culture with coronavirus spike peptide pools or control peptides (ViraFEST assay). Peptide-pool expansion of antigen-specific T cells preceded TCR sequencing in ViraFEST. The Oncomine TCR Beta short-read assay was what sequenced the DNA obtained from cultured CD4+ T cells. CD4+ T cells were cultured, and genomic DNA was extracted from them. TCRdb reprocessed the PCR reads via MiXCR and lists one record per CDR3 protein. The sample has about 21,000 distinct CDR3 sequences; about 40% are singletons. The receptor's source is a human donor who received a COVID-19 vaccine. The sample consisted of CD4+ T cells from blood, cultured in vitro, taken before SARS-CoV-2 vaccination. V gene TRBV20-1 combines with J gene TRBJ2-5; 11 bases line up with TRBD2. The CDR3 coding sequence is TGCAGTGCTAGATACCCCGGGACTAGCGGCCAAGAGACCCAGTACTTC. Translating gives CSARYPGTSGQETQYF.